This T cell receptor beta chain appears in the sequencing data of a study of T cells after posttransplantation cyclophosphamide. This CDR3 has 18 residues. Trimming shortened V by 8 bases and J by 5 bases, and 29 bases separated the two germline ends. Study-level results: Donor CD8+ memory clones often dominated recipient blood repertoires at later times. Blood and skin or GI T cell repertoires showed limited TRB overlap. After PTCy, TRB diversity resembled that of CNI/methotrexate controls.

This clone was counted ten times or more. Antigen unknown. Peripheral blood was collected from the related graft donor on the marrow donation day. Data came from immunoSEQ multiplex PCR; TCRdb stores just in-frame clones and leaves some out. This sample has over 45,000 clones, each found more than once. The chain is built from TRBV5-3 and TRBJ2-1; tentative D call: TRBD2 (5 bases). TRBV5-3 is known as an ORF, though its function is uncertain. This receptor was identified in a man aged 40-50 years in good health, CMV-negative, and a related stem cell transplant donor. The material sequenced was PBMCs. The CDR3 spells CARPYTRRRPPKDNEQFF. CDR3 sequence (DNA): TGTGCCAGGCCCTACACTCGGAGGCGTCCGCCAAAAGACAATGAGCAGTTCTTC.